The 6 T cell receptor beta chains in this list originate from one sample, sequenced in a study of T cell repertoires in cytomegalovirus infection (dated by TCRdb to about 2019). The listed sequencing device is Illumina HiSeq 1500. TCRdb handled the public reads itself, with Q25 trimming in fastp and clone calling in MiXCR, and kept productive beta chains. For every CDR3 protein sequence, its rows merge into one entry that carries the most common genes and DNA. Counted in this sample were 450,000 to 600,000 distinct CDR3 sequences; approximately 10% of them appeared once. Of the sample, about a tenth falls within the top ten clones. The sequenced material came from PBMCs. Every receptor here comes from a human donor in good health (CMV status not recorded). Some clones in this sample may be carry-over from other donors' samples.

This clonotype has a handful of counts. The V call is TRBV14, the J call TRBJ2-7; 13 bases agree with TRBD2. V shed 2 bases and J 3 bases; nucleotides not matched to a gene: 10. The germline CDR1 and CDR2 sequences are SGHDN and FVKESK. This CDR3 comprises 18 residues. Here the CDR3 reads CASSQLRTSGGYIYEQYF. CDR3 in DNA: TGTGCCAGCAGCCAACTCAGGACTAGCGGGGGCTACATCTACGAGCAGTACTTC.

This clonotype was found many times. The V call is TRBV20-1, the J call TRBJ2-2, with D unresolved. Between the trimmed V and J ends, which lost 3 bases and 4 bases, there was a span of 9 bases. Germline V gene sequence: CDR1 DFQATT, CDR2 SNEGSKA (reference sequence). This CDR3 comprises 13 residues. The CDR3 sequence: CSASDFSTGELFF. As DNA, the CDR3 is TGCAGTGCTAGCGATTTCTCCACCGGGGAGCTGTTTTTT.

The gene calls are TRBV20-1 and TRBJ2-4; TRBD2 might be the D (6 bases). Germline V gene data show CDR1 as DFQATT and CDR2 as SNEGSKA (reference sequence). V was trimmed by 3 bases and J by 4 bases, leaving 16 bases between them. This CDR3 is 15 amino acids long. CDR3 nucleotides: TGCAGTGCTAGCCCGGGAGCGACGGGAAAAAACATTCAGTACTTC. It is translated as CSASPGATGKNIQYF.

The V gene is TRBV5-1, the J gene TRBJ1-2; 12 bases are a match to TRBD1. The V segment lost 1 base and the J segment 7 bases; nucleotides outside the gene matches: 2. The CDR3 extends over 14 amino acids. The germline V gene encodes CDR1 SGHRS and CDR2 YFSETQ. The CDR3 nucleotides read TGCGCCAGCAGCTTGCAGGGACAGGGGGCTGGCTACACCTTC. Translated: CASSLQGQGAGYTF.

The V gene is TRBV7-6, the J gene TRBJ1-1; 8 positions agree with TRBD1. J gave up 4 bases and V 5 bases, and 9 bases lay outside the gene matches. The germline V gene has CDR1 SGHVS and CDR2 FNYEAQ. The CDR3 is made up of 15 amino acids. This CDR3 is CASSPTRGQGTEAFF. CDR3 bases: TGTGCCAGCAGCCCAACCAGGGGGCAGGGCACTGAAGCTTTCTTT.

This clonotype came up many times. The chain carries TRBV24-1 and TRBJ2-1; D tentatively fits TRBD1 or TRBD2 (5 bases each). Germline CDR1 reads KGHDR; CDR2 reads SFDVKD. The CDR3 contains 16 residues. The ends were cut back, 3 bases at V and 6 bases at J, with 17 bases in the middle. CDR3 nucleotide sequence: TGTGCCACCAGTGATCTTAGTAGAGGGGTTCCCAATGAGCAGTTCTTC. This gives the protein CATSDLSRGVPNEQFF.